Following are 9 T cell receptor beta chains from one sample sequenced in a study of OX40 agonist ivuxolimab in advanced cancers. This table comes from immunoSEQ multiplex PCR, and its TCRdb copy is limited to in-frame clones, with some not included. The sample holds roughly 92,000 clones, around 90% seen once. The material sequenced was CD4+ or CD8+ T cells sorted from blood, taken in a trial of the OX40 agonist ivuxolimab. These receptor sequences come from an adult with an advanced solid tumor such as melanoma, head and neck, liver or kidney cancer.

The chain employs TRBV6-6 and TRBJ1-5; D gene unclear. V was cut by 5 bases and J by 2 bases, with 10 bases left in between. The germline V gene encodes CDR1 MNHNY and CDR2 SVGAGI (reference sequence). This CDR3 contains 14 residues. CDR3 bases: TGTGCCAGCAGTGGGAGAGTAGGCAATCAGCCCCAGCATTTT. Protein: CASSGRVGNQPQHF.

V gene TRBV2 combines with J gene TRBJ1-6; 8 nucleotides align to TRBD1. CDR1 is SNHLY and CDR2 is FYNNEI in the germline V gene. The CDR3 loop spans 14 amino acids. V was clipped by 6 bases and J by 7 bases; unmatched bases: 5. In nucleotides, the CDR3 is TGTGCCAGCAGGGACAGGGTGGTCAATTCACCCCTCCACTTT. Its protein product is CASRDRVVNSPLHF.

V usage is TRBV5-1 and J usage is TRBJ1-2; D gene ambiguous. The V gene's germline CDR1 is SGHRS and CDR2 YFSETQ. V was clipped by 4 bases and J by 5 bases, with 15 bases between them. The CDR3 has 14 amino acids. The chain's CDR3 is CASSQTSLSYGYTF. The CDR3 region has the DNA TGCGCCAGCAGCCAGACGAGCCTGTCTTATGGCTACACCTTC.

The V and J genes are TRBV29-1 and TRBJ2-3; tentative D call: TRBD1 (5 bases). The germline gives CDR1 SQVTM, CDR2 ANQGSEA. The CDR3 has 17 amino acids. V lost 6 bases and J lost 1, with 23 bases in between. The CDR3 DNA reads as TGCAGCGTGGTGCCGGATATGGGGCTGGGGCGCACAGATACGCAGTATTTT. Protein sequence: CSVVPDMGLGRTDTQYF.

The CDR3 sequence is CASSYRGSGETQYF. DNA for the CDR3: TGCGCCAGCAGCTACAGGGGGTCGGGTGAGACCCAGTACTTC. The rearrangement links TRBV5-1 to TRBJ2-5, with 8 bases that match TRBD1. The length of the CDR3 is 14 residues. CDR1 SGHRS and CDR2 YFSETQ come from the germline V gene. The ends lost 3 bases at V and 5 bases at J; junction bases unmatched: 6.

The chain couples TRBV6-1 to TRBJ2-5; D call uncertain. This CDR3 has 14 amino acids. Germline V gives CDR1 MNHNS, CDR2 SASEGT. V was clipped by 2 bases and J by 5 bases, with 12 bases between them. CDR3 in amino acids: CASSELLARETQYF. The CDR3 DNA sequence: TGTGCCAGCAGTGAATTATTAGCTAGGGAGACCCAGTACTTC.

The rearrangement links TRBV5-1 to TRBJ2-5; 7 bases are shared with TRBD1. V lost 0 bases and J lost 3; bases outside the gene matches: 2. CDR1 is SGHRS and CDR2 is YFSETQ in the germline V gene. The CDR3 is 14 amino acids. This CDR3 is CASSLARGKETQYF. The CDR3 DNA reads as TGCGCCAGCAGCTTGGCCAGGGGGAAAGAGACCCAGTACTTC.

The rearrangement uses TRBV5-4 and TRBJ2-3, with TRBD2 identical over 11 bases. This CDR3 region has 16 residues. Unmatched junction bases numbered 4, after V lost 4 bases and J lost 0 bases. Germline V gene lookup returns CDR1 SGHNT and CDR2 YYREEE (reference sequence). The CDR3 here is CASSVGLAVSTDTQYF. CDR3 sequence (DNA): TGTGCCAGCAGCGTGGGACTAGCGGTAAGCACAGATACGCAGTATTTT. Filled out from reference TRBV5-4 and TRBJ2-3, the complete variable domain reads ETGVTQSPTHLIKTRGQQVTLRCSSQSGHNTVSWYQQALGQGPQFIFQYYREEENGRGNFPPRFSGLQFPNYSSELNVNALELDDSALYLCASSVGLAVSTDTQYFGPGTRLTVL.

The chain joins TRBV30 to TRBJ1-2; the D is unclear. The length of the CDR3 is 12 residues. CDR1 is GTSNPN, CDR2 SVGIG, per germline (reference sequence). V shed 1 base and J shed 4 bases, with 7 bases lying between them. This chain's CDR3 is CAWSEGGYGYTF. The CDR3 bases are TGTGCCTGGAGTGAGGGTGGCTATGGCTACACCTTC.